This entry lists 18 T cell receptor beta chains sequenced from one sample in a study of blood T cell repertoires in COVID-19. TCRdb's table, derived via immunoSEQ multiplex PCR, lists solely in-frame clones and lacks some. The sample has about 260,000 clones, 86% seen once; the top ten hold over 2%. Material for sequencing was PBMCs or T cells enriched from blood (not recorded which). These receptors originate from a woman between 50 and 59 years old who had recovered from COVID-19.

The chain's CDR3 is CASSQDRGWMNTEAFF. The CDR3 bases are TGCGCCAGCAGCCAAGATCGGGGGTGGATGAACACTGAAGCTTTCTTT. The rearrangement joins TRBV4-1 to TRBJ1-1; TRBD1 might be the D (5 bases). CDR1 is MGHRA, CDR2 YSYEKL, per germline. This CDR3 contains 16 residues. The V and J ends lost 0 bases and 0 bases respectively, with 11 bases between them.

This clone was observed a single time. The gene calls are TRBV2 and TRBJ1-1, with D unresolved. The CDR3 sequence is 12 residues long. The ends were cut back, 8 bases at V and 1 base at J, with 8 bases in the middle. CDR1 is SNHLY and CDR2 is FYNNEI in the germline V gene. The CDR3 DNA reads as TGTGCCAGCGGGCCCCAGAACACTGAAGCTTTCTTT. It translates to CASGPQNTEAFF.

V is TRBV12-3 or TRBV12-4 and J is TRBJ1-2; a possible D gene is TRBD1 (5 bases). The CDR3 covers 13 residues. Trimming shortened V by 6 bases and J by 2 bases, and 10 bases separated the two germline ends. The CDR3 nucleotides read TGTGCCAGCAGCACGGACAAAAACTATGGCTACACCTTC. Residues: CASSTDKNYGYTF.

The chain recombines TRBV13 with TRBJ1-4; perhaps TRBD1 as D (6 bases). Trimming left V 5 bases short and J 0 bases short, with 10 bases between. Germline CDR1 and CDR2: PRHDT and FYEKMQ (reference sequence). The CDR3 is 15 amino acids. The CDR3 bases are TGTGCCAGCAGCCCTCGACAGGCAACTAATGAAAAACTGTTTTTT. Protein sequence: CASSPRQATNEKLFF.

The V gene is TRBV11-2, the J gene TRBJ2-2; possibly TRBD2 for D (6 bases). In germline, CDR1 is SGHAT, CDR2 FQNNGV. Trimming shortened V by 1 base and J by 16 bases, and 10 bases separated the two germline ends. The CDR3 is 11 amino acids. CDR3: CASSLGGGEFF. The CDR3 DNA is TGTGCCAGCAGCTTAGGCGGAGGGGAGTTTTTT.

Turning to this clone: An end of the junction differs from the germline gene, which may be a read error. This chain links TRBV7-7 with TRBJ2-5; 8 positions agree with TRBD2. The CDR3 runs 15 residues. The germline gives CDR1 SSHAT, CDR2 FNYEAQ (reference sequence). The CDR3 is CASSLDSGGPETQYF. The DNA for the CDR3 is TGTGCTAGCAGCTTAGACTCGGGGGGGCCCGAGACCCAGTACTTC.

The J gene is TRBJ1-5, the V gene TRBV11-3; D is ambiguous. Looked up from germline, CDR1 is SGHNT and CDR2 is YENEEA. The CDR3 loop spans 13 amino acids. Trimming left V 11 bases short and J 7 bases short, with 18 bases between. Here the CDR3 DNA reads TGTGCCGGACGCGGGAAGGGATTGCAGCCCCAGCATTTT. Its translation: CAGRGKGLQPQHF.

Written as DNA, the CDR3 is TGTGCCAGCAGATTCAACAGAGGGAGGGTAAATGAGCAGTTCTTC. Its translation is CASRFNRGRVNEQFF. The chain uses TRBV5-6 and TRBJ2-1; TRBD2 matches at 7 bases. J lost 7 bases, V lost 5 bases, and 12 bases had no gene match. Germline V gene sequence: CDR1 SGHDT, CDR2 YYEEEE. The CDR3 has 15 residues.

The genes are TRBV11-3 and TRBJ2-2, with D hard to call. The length of the CDR3 is 13 residues. V lost 3 bases and J 4 bases, leaving 6 bases between the germline ends. Germline V gene lookup returns CDR1 SGHNT and CDR2 YENEEA. The chain's CDR3 is CASSFSPTGELFF. CDR3 DNA: TGTGCCAGCAGCTTCTCTCCCACCGGGGAGCTGTTTTTT.

This clone was picked up a small number of times. The chain uses TRBV19 and TRBJ1-2, with D possibly TRBD1 on 5 matching bases. Germline assignment: CDR1 LNHDA and CDR2 SQIVND (reference sequence). The CDR3 spans 14 residues. With 3 bases removed from V and 2 bases from J, the gap between germline ends came to 10 bases. CDR3 amino acids: CASSMAGPNYGYTF. As DNA, the CDR3 is TGTGCCAGTAGTATGGCGGGACCCAACTATGGCTACACCTTC.

The rearrangement uses TRBV11-2 and TRBJ1-5; D is unresolved. Germline V gives CDR1 SGHAT, CDR2 FQNNGV. The CDR3 runs to 13 residues. The V gene lost 4 bases and the J gene lost 9 bases, with 13 bases spanning the gap. The CDR3 spells CASSSRPYGPQHF. CDR3 coding DNA: TGTGCCAGCAGCTCCCGCCCCTATGGGCCCCAGCATTTT.

J is TRBJ1-2 and V is TRBV7-9; 9 positions agree with TRBD1. V was clipped by 3 bases and J by 4 bases; unmatched bases: 3. The CDR3 sequence is 14 residues long. Germline CDR1 SEHNR, CDR2 FQNEAQ (reference sequence). CDR3 protein: CASSFTGGGYGYTF. The DNA of the CDR3 is TGTGCCAGCAGCTTTACAGGGGGCGGCTATGGCTACACCTTC. Looking up the rest from reference TRBV7-9 and TRBJ1-2 gives the full variable domain: DTGVSQNPRHKITKRGQNVTFRCDPISEHNRLYWYRQTLGQGPEFLTYFQNEAQLEKSRLLSDRFSAERPKGSFSTLEIQRTEQGDSAMYLCASSFTGGGYGYTFGSGTRLTVV.

The chain couples TRBV6-6 to TRBJ2-1; TRBD2 might be the D (5 bases). V lost 6 bases, J lost 10 bases, and 13 bases lay in between. The V gene's germline CDR1 is MNHNY and CDR2 SVGAGI (reference sequence). This CDR3 comprises 12 residues. DNA for the CDR3: TGTGCCAGCAGCCTCCGAGGGAAAGAGCAGTTCTTC. Its translation: CASSLRGKEQFF.

The rearrangement uses TRBV27 and TRBJ2-3; possibly TRBD1 for D (6 bases). CDR3 length: 15 amino acids. Germline V lookup: CDR1 MNHEY, CDR2 SMNVEV (reference sequence). Trimming pared 2 bases from V and 6 bases from J, leaving 15 bases between. CDR3 in amino acids: CASSLRGQLYDTQYF. The CDR3 nucleotides read TGTGCCAGCAGTTTAAGGGGACAATTATACGATACGCAGTATTTT.

This clone was observed a few times. The gene calls are TRBV19 and TRBJ1-2, with 8 bases fitting TRBD1. V trimming: 1 base; J trimming: 7 bases; junction bases outside the gene matches: 5. The CDR3 has 14 amino acids. Germline V CDR1 and CDR2: LNHDA, SQIVND (reference sequence). The CDR3 loop is CASSIGQGIGGYTF. The CDR3 nucleotides are TGTGCCAGTAGTATAGGACAGGGGATAGGTGGCTACACCTTC.

The rearrangement uses TRBV5-6 and TRBJ1-1; the D gene is possibly TRBD1 (6 bases). Germline V gene sequence: CDR1 SGHDT, CDR2 YYEEEE. The CDR3 has 16 amino acids. V gave up 2 bases and J gave up 6 bases, with 20 bases separating them. CDR3 residues: CASSLVRDNHRPEAFF. The CDR3 DNA reads TGTGCCAGCAGCTTAGTCCGGGACAATCACCGACCTGAAGCTTTCTTT.

The chain employs TRBV11-2 and TRBJ1-1; D gene ambiguous. V lost 2 bases and J 2 bases, leaving 6 bases between the germline ends. This CDR3 contains 13 residues. CDR1 and CDR2 (germline): SGHAT, FQNNGV. The CDR3 nucleotides are TGTGCCAGCAGCTTACTGGGCAACACTGAAGCTTTCTTT. As protein: CASSLLGNTEAFF.

This chain joins TRBV20-1 and TRBJ2-1, with a tentative D call TRBD2 (5 bases). This CDR3 contains 11 residues. Trimming stripped 6 bases from V and 14 bases from J, with 17 bases between. Germline assignment: CDR1 DFQATT and CDR2 SNEGSKA (reference sequence). In nucleotides, the CDR3 is TGCAGTGCCAACGCCGGGAACCTTAAGTTCTTC. This codes for CSANAGNLKFF.